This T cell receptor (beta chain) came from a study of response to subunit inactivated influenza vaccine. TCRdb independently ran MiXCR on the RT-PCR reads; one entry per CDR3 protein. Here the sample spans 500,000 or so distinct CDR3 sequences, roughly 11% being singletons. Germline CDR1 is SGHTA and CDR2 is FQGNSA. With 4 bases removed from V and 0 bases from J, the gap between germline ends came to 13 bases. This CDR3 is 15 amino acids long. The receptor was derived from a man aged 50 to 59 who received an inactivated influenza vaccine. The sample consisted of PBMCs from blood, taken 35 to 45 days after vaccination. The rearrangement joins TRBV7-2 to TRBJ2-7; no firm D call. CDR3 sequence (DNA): TGTGCCAGCAGCTCCGCCCCAGGCTCCTCCTACGAGCAGTACTTC. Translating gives CASSSAPGSSYEQYF.